The sequence of this T cell receptor beta chain was determined in a study of cytomegalovirus exposure and HLA in healthy donors. Overall study results and limits: It was about 150 TCR beta chains that were listed as cytomegalovirus-associated. Among TCR sequences, most were rare, though some public TCRs appeared in many donors. Three chains linked to CMV were shown in vitro to be specific for CMV antigens.

Sequenced by immunoSEQ multiplex PCR; TCRdb stores in-frame clones only, minus some. The table has around 300,000 clones, around nine tenths seen once. A remark on this clone: Its matching antigen is unknown.

Trimming cost V 7 bases and J 11 bases; bases outside gene matches: 10. CDR3 length: 13 residues. Germline CDR1 is MDHEN and CDR2 is SYDVKM. The chain joins TRBV28 to TRBJ1-1, with 10 bases that match TRBD1. Sequencing was performed on PBMCs. The source is a woman between 18 and 29 years old in good health and CMV-seronegative. The CDR3 region is CASNYMTGGNAFF. In DNA form, the CDR3 reads TGTGCCAGCAATTATATGACAGGGGGCAACGCTTTCTTT. The complete variable domain, with remaining parts taken from reference TRBV28 and TRBJ1-1, reads DVKVTQSSRYLVKRTGEKVFLECVQDMDHENMFWYRQDPGLGLRLIYFSYDVKMKEKGDIPEGYSVSREKKERFSLILESASTNQTSMYLCASNYMTGGNAFFGQGTRLTVV.